This T cell receptor beta chain appears in the sequencing data of a study of blood T cell repertoires in COVID-19. This clone has a handful of counts. At one boundary the junction diverges from the germline segment, which might be a read error. Clones were read by immunoSEQ multiplex PCR, and TCRdb kept only the in-frame ones, dropping some. The sample records about 270,000 clones, 65% to 90% being singletons. Germline lookup yields CDR1 SSHAT and CDR2 FNYEAQ (reference sequence). The CDR3 is 12 residues long. The sample was peripheral blood. The chain couples TRBV7-7 to TRBJ2-5, with D possibly TRBD2 on 5 matching bases. This TCR derives from a woman aged 55-69 years with active or convalescent COVID-19. The chain's CDR3 is CASSSGQETQYF. The CDR3 DNA reads as TGTGCTAGCAGCTCGGGACAAGAGACCCAGTACTTC.